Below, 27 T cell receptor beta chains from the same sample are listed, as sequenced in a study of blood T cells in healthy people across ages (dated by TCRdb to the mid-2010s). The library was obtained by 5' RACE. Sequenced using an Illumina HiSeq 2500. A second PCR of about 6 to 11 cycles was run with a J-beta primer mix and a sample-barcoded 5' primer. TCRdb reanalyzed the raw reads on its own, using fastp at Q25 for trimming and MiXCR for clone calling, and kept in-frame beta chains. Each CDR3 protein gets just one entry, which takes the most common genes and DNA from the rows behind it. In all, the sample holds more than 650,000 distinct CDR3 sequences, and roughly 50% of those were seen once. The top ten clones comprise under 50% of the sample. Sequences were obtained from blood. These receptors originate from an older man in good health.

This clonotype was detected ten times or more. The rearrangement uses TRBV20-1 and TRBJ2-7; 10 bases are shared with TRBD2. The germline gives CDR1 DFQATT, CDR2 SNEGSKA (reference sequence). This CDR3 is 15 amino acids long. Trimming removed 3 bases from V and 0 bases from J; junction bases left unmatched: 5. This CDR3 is CSASSGLALSYEQYF. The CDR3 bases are TGCAGTGCTAGCTCGGGACTAGCGCTCTCCTACGAGCAGTACTTC.

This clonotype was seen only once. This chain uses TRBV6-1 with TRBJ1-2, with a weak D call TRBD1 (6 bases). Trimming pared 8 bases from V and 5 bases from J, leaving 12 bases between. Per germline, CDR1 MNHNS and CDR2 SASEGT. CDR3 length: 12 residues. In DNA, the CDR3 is TGTGCCAGCGGGCTCCAGGGGTATGGCTACACCTTC. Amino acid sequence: CASGLQGYGYTF.

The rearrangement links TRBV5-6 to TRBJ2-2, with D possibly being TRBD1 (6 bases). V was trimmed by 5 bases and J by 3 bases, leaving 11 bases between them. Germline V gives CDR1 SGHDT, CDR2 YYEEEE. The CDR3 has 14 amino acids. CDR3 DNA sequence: TGTGCCAGCAGTTTTAGGGGGTACACCGGGGAGCTGTTTTTT. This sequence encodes CASSFRGYTGELFF.

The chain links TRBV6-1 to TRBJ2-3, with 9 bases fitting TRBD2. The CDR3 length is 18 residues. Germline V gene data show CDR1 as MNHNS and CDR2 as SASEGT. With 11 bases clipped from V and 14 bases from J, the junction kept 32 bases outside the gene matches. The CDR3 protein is CAGIPRVAGESLGVYAYF. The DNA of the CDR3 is TGTGCCGGCATCCCACGGGTAGCGGGAGAGAGCCTGGGGGTATACGCGTATTTT.

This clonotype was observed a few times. CDR3 in amino acids: CASSGGTGEATEAFF. CDR3 coding DNA: TGTGCCAGCAGTGGCGGGACAGGGGAAGCCACTGAAGCTTTCTTT. The chain has TRBV6-6 and TRBJ1-1, with TRBD1 matching over 10 bases. Germline lookup yields CDR1 MNHNY and CDR2 SVGAGI (reference sequence). The CDR3 runs to 15 residues. V trimming: 5 bases; J trimming: 4 bases; junction bases outside the gene matches: 7.

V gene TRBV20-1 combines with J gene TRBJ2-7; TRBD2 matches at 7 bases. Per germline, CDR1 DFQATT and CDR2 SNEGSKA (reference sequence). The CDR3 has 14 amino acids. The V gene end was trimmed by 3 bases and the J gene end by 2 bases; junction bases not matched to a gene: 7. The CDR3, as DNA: TGCAGTGCTAGGTCGGGGGGTGGACCCTACGAGCAGTACTTC. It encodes CSARSGGGPYEQYF.

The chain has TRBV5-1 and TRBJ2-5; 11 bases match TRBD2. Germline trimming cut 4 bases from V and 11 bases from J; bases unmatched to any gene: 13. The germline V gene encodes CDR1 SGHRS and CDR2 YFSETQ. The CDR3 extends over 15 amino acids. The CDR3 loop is CASSNTSGRYNEQYF. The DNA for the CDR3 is TGCGCCAGCAGCAATACTAGCGGGAGATACAATGAGCAGTACTTC.

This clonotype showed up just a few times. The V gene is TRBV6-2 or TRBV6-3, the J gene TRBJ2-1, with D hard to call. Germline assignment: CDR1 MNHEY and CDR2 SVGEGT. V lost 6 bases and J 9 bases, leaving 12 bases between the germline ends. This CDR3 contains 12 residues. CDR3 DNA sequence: TGTGCCAGCAGCTGGCCCCCCGGTGAGCAGTTCTTC. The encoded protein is CASSWPPGEQFF.

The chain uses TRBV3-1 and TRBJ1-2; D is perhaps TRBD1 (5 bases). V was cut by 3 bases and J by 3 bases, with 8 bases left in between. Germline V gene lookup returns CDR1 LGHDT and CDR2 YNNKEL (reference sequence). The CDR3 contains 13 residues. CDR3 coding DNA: TGTGCCAGCAGCCATGCCAGGGACTATGGCTACACCTTC. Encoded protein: CASSHARDYGYTF.

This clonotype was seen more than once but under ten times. CDR3 nucleotides: TGCAGCGTTCACCGGGGTATTATGACTAGGGATGAGCAGTTCTTC. It is translated as CSVHRGIMTRDEQFF. The chain links TRBV29-1 to TRBJ2-1; maybe TRBD2 (6 bases). CDR1 SQVTM and CDR2 ANQGSEA come from the germline V gene. Trimming took 5 bases from V and 8 from J, leaving 22 bases between them. The length of the CDR3 is 15 residues.

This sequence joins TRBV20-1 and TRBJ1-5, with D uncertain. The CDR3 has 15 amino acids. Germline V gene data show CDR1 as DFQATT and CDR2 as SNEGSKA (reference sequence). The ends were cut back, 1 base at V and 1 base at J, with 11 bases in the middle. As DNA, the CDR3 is TGCAGTGCTAGAGTTGCGGCTGACAGCAATCAGCCCCAGCATTTT. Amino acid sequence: CSARVAADSNQPQHF.

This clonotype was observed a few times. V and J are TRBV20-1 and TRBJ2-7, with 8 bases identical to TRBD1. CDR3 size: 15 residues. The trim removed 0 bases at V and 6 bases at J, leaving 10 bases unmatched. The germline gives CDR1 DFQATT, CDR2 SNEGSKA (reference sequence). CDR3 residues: CSARDRRTGYCEQYF. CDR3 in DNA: TGCAGTGCTAGAGATCGTAGGACAGGGTACTGCGAGCAGTACTTC.

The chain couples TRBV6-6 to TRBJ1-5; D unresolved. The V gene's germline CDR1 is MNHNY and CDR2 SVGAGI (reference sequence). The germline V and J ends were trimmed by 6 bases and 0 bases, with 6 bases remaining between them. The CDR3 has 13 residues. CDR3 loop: CASRDYSNQPQHF. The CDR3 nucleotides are TGTGCCAGCAGGGATTATAGCAATCAGCCCCAGCATTTT.

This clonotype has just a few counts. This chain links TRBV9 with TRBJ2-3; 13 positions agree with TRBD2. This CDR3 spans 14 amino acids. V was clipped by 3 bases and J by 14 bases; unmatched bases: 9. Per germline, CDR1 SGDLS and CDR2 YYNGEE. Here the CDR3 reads CASSARTSGGYAYF. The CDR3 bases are TGTGCCAGCAGCGCCCGGACTAGCGGGGGATACGCGTATTTT.

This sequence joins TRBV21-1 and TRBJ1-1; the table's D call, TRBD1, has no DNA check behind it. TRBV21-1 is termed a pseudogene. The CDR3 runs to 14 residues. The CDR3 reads CASIRGGKGAEAFF. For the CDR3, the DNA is TGTGCCAGCATCAGGGGAGGGAAAGGGGCTGAAGCTTTCTTT.

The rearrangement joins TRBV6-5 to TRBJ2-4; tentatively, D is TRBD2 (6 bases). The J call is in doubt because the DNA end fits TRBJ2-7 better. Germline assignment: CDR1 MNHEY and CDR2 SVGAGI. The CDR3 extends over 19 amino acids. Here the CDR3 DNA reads TGTGCCAGCAGTTACTCTACTGGGCGGGGAAAAAAAAGCCCCTACGAGCAGTACTTC. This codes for CASSYSTGRGKKSPYEQYF.

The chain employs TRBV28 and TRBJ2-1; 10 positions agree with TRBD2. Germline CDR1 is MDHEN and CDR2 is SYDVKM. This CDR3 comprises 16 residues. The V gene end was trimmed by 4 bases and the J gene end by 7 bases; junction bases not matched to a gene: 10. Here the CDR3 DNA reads TGTGCCAGCAGTTGGGCTAGCGGGAGCTTTGGAAATGAGCAGTTCTTC. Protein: CASSWASGSFGNEQFF. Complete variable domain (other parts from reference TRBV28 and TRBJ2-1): DVKVTQSSRYLVKRTGEKVFLECVQDMDHENMFWYRQDPGLGLRLIYFSYDVKMKEKGDIPEGYSVSREKKERFSLILESASTNQTSMYLCASSWASGSFGNEQFFGPGTRLTVL.

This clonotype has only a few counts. The CDR3 bases are TGCAGTGCTAGAGATTCAGCGGGACTCAACTACGAGCAGTACTTC. Amino acids: CSARDSAGLNYEQYF. V usage is TRBV20-1 and J usage is TRBJ2-7; TRBD2 matches 7 bases. Trimming took 0 bases from V and 3 from J; bases not matched to a gene: 8. Germline CDR1 reads DFQATT; CDR2 reads SNEGSKA (reference sequence). This CDR3 is built from 15 residues.

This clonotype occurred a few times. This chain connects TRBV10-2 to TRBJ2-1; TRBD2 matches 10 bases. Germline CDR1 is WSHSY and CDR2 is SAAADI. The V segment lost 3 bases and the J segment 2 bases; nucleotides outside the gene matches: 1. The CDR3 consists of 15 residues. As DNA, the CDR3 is TGCGCCAGCAGTGAAAGCGGGAGGGCCTACAATGAGCAGTTCTTC. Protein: CASSESGRAYNEQFF.

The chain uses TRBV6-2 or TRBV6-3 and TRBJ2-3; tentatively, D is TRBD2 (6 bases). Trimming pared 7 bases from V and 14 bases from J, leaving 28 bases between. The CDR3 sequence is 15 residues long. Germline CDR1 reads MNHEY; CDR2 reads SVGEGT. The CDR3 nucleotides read TGTGCCAGCAACCCGGAGGGGCCGGGGCACAGATACGCGTATTTT. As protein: CASNPEGPGHRYAYF.

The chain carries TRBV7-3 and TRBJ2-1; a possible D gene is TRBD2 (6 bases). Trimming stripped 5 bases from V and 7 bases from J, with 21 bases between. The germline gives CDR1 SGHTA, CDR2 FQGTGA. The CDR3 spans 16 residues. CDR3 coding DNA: TGTGCCAGCAGCCCTGGCATAGCGGACCATTTGAATGAGCAGTTCTTC. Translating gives CASSPGIADHLNEQFF.

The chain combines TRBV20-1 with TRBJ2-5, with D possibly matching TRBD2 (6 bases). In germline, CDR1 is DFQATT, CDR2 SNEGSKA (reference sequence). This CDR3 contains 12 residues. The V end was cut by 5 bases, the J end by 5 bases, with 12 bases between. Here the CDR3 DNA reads TGCAGTGCTCGGCTAGGAGGGGAGACCCAGTACTTC. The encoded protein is CSARLGGETQYF.

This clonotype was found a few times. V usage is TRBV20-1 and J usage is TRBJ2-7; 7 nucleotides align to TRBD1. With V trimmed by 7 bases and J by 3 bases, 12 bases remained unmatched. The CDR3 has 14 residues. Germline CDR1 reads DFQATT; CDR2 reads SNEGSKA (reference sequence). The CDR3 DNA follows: TGCAGTGTCCCGCATAGGGACAGACACTACGAGCAGTACTTC. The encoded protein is CSVPHRDRHYEQYF.

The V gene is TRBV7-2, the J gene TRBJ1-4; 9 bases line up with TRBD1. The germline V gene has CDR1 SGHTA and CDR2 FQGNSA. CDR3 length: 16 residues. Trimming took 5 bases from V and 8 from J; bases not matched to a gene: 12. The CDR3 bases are TGTGCCAGCAGCCGAACGGCACAGGGGGCACAGGAAAAACTGTTTTTT. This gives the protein CASSRTAQGAQEKLFF.

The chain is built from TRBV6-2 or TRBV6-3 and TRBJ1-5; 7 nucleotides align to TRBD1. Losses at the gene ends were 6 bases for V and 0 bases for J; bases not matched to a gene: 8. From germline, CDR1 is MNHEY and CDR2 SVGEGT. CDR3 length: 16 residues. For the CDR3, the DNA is TGTGCCAGCAGAAGACAGGGTTCGGATAGCAATCAGCCCCAGCATTTT. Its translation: CASRRQGSDSNQPQHF.

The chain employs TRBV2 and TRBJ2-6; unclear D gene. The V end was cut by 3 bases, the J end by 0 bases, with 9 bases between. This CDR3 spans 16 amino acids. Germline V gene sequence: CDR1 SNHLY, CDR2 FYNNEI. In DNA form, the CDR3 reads TGTGCCAGCAGTGATAGCCTGCCCTCTGGGGCCAACGTCCTGACTTTC. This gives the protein CASSDSLPSGANVLTF.

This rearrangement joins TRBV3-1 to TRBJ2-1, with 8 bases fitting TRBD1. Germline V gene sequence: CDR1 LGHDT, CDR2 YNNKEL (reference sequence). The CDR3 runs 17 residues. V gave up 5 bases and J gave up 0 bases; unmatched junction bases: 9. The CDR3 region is CASSKTSGTGSYNEQFF. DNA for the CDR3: TGTGCCAGCAGCAAGACTTCAGGGACAGGCTCCTACAATGAGCAGTTCTTC.